A single sample gave rise to the 17 T cell receptor beta chains below, sequenced in a study of brain metastases from non-small cell lung cancer. Generated by immunoSEQ multiplex PCR, the TCRdb table keeps only in-frame clones and is missing some. This table holds thousands of clones, approximately 86% found once. The specimen was primary lung tumor tissue. The receptors derive from a donor aged 40 or over with non-small cell lung cancer.

The chain recombines TRBV28 with TRBJ2-1; D perhaps matches TRBD1 (6 bases). The ends were cut back, 3 bases at V and 2 bases at J, with 11 bases in the middle. The CDR3 contains 15 residues. Per germline, CDR1 MDHEN and CDR2 SYDVKM. Here the CDR3 DNA reads TGTGCCAGCAGTTTTCGCGCAGGGGCCTACAATGAGCAGTTCTTC. Amino acid sequence: CASSFRAGAYNEQFF.

V and J are TRBV19 and TRBJ2-2, with 8 nucleotides matching TRBD1. Germline-derived CDR1 and CDR2 are LNHDA and SQIVND (reference sequence). The CDR3 length is 12 residues. The trim removed 9 bases at V and 6 bases at J, leaving 3 bases unmatched. CDR3 sequence reads: CASEQGAGELFF. The CDR3 DNA is TGTGCCAGCGAACAGGGGGCCGGGGAGCTGTTTTTT.

The rearrangement uses TRBV5-8 and TRBJ1-1; unclear D gene. This CDR3 is built from 12 residues. Germline V gene lookup returns CDR1 SGHTS and CDR2 YDEGEE. Trimming pared 1 base from V and 5 bases from J, leaving 6 bases between. DNA of the CDR3: TGTGCCAGCAGCTTGTCGGGGACTGAAGCTTTCTTT. It codes for CASSLSGTEAFF.

The chain couples TRBV30 to TRBJ1-5; 7 nucleotides match TRBD1. The CDR3 length is 15 residues. Germline loops: CDR1 GTSNPN, CDR2 SVGIG (reference sequence). Trimming removed 3 bases from V and 5 bases from J; junction bases left unmatched: 10. The CDR3 DNA reads TGTGCCTGGAGCCTCTTGACAGGGACTGATCAGCCCCAGCATTTT. It yields the protein CAWSLLTGTDQPQHF.

V is TRBV18 and J is TRBJ2-2; 9 bases match TRBD1. CDR1 is KGHSH and CDR2 is LQKENI in the germline V gene. The CDR3 spans 16 residues. With V trimmed by 4 bases and J by 4 bases, 7 bases remained unmatched. As DNA, the CDR3 is TGTGCCAGCTCACTCTCGGGACAGGGAGGCACCGGGGAGCTGTTTTTT. Its translation is CASSLSGQGGTGELFF. Looking up the rest from reference TRBV18 and TRBJ2-2 gives the full variable domain: NAGVMQNPRHLVRRRGQEARLRCSPMKGHSHVYWYRQLPEEGLKFMVYLQKENIIDESGMPKERFSAEFPKEGPSILRIQQVVRGDSAAYFCASSLSGQGGTGELFFGEGSRLTVL.

This clone was counted once. This chain uses TRBV6-6 with TRBJ2-5; 11 nucleotides match TRBD2. There are 14 residues in the CDR3. Germline loops: CDR1 MNHNY, CDR2 SVGAGI (reference sequence). V trimming: 8 bases; J trimming: 4 bases; junction bases outside the gene matches: 6. CDR3 sequence reads: CASLSLAGGETQYF. In DNA form, the CDR3 reads TGTGCCAGCCTCTCTCTAGCGGGAGGAGAGACCCAGTACTTC.

To note about this clone: The junction shows a germline mismatch at one end, possibly a read error. The chain employs TRBV7-2 and TRBJ2-4, with 9 bases that match TRBD1. The CDR3 is made up of 16 amino acids. The germline V gene encodes CDR1 SGHTA and CDR2 FQGNSA. The CDR3 bases are TGTGTCAGCAGCTTATCGTCGGGACAGGGTAAAAACATTCAGTACTTC. Translated, it gives CVSSLSSGQGKNIQYF.

The chain uses TRBV21-1 and TRBJ2-3; TRBD2 is the table's D call, not checked against the DNA. TRBV21-1 is a known pseudogene. The CDR3 loop spans 16 amino acids. This CDR3 is CASSSSDSTCTDTQYF. In DNA form, the CDR3 reads TGTGCCAGCAGCTCCTCCGACTCGACTTGCACAGATACGCAGTATTTT.

This chain links TRBV28 with TRBJ2-2, with TRBD2 identical over 10 bases. The germline V gene has CDR1 MDHEN and CDR2 SYDVKM. V was pared by 6 bases and J by 5 bases, with 6 bases of the junction left unmatched. The CDR3 is 15 amino acids. Written as DNA, the CDR3 is TGTGCCAGCAGCCTAGCGGGAGCTGGAACCGGGGAGCTGTTTTTT. It translates to CASSLAGAGTGELFF.

This clone came up once. A read error may produce the germline difference seen at one junction end. The J gene is TRBJ2-5, the V gene TRBV7-9; 10 bases map to TRBD1. The germline gives CDR1 SEHNR, CDR2 FQNEAQ (reference sequence). The CDR3 totals 14 residues. CDR3 sequence reads: CTSSSGTGEETQYF. The CDR3 bases are TGTACCAGCAGCTCCGGGACAGGGGAAGAGACCCAGTACTTC.

The chain carries TRBV3-1 (or the pseudogene TRBV3-2) and TRBJ2-3; TRBD2 agrees at 9 bases. CDR3 size: 16 residues. Unmatched junction bases numbered 11, after V lost 6 bases and J lost 4 bases. Germline V gene sequence: CDR1 LGHDT, CDR2 YNNKEL (reference sequence). The CDR3 DNA reads TGTGCCAGCAGTCTTTCCGGGACTAGCCGGTCAGATACGCAGTATTTT. Its protein product is CASSLSGTSRSDTQYF.

This chain connects TRBV10-3 to TRBJ1-1, with 8 nucleotides matching TRBD1. The germline gives CDR1 ENHRY, CDR2 SYGVKD. The CDR3 runs to 15 residues. J lost 1 base, V lost 2 bases, and 3 bases had no gene match. The CDR3 protein is CAISETRGQNTEAFF. DNA for the CDR3: TGTGCCATCAGTGAGACCAGGGGGCAGAACACTGAAGCTTTCTTT.

The V and J genes are TRBV6-6 and TRBJ1-6, with D possibly matching TRBD1 (5 bases). V was cut by 7 bases and J by 5 bases, with 9 bases left in between. The CDR3 length is 13 residues. Germline V CDR1 and CDR2: MNHNY, SVGAGI (reference sequence). The CDR3 region has the DNA TGTGCCAGCAACCAGGGCGATAATTCACCCCTCCACTTT. Amino acid sequence: CASNQGDNSPLHF.

The chain carries TRBV27 and TRBJ2-2; TRBD1 aligns across 11 bases. Trimming took 3 bases from V and 2 from J; bases not matched to a gene: 8. The CDR3 is made up of 18 amino acids. Germline V gene data show CDR1 as MNHEY and CDR2 as SMNVEV (reference sequence). Here the CDR3 DNA reads TGTGCCAGCAGTTTCCGTCTCGGACAGGGGGCAAACACCGGGGAGCTGTTTTTT. Its translation is CASSFRLGQGANTGELFF.

This chain uses TRBV5-1 with TRBJ2-3; D tentatively reads TRBD1 or TRBD2 (7 bases each). Between the trimmed V and J ends, which lost 4 bases and 2 bases, there was a span of 14 bases. This CDR3 is built from 15 residues. The germline gives CDR1 SGHRS, CDR2 YFSETQ. The CDR3 nucleotides are TGCGCCAGCAGCCTACAGGGGAGGGTCACAGATACGCAGTATTTT. This codes for CASSLQGRVTDTQYF.

The CDR3 coding sequence is TGCAGCGGGGGCCGGGCGGAGACCCAGTACTTC. This codes for CSGGRAETQYF. V gene TRBV29-1 combines with J gene TRBJ2-5; TRBD1 is a possible D gene (5 bases). From germline, CDR1 is SQVTM and CDR2 ANQGSEA. The CDR3 has 11 residues. V was clipped by 7 bases and J by 5 bases, with 11 bases between them.

This chain connects TRBV5-1 to TRBJ2-1, with 7 bases that match TRBD1. Trimming took 2 bases from V and 5 from J; bases not matched to a gene: 4. Germline CDR1 reads SGHRS; CDR2 reads YFSETQ. The CDR3 sequence is 14 residues long. CDR3 bases: TGCGCCAGCAGCTTAACAGGGGAGAACAATGAGCAGTTCTTC. Protein product: CASSLTGENNEQFF.